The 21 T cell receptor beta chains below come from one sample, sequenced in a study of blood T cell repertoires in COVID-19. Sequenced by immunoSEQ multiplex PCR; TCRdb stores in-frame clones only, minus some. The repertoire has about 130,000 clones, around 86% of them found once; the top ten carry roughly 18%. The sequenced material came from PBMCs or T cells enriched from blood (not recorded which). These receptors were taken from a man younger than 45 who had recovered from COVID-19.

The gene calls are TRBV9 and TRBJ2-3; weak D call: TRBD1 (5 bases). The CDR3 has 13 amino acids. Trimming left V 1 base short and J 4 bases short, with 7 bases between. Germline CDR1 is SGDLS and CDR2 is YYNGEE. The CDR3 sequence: CASSVQGSDTQYF. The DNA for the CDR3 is TGTGCCAGCAGCGTACAGGGATCAGATACGCAGTATTTT.

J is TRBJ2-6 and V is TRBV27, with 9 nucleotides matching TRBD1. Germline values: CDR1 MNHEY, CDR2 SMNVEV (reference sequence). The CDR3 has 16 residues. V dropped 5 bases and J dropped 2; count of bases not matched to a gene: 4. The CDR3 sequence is CASSLTGGAGANVLTF. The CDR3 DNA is TGTGCCAGCAGTCTTACAGGGGGCGCTGGGGCCAACGTCCTGACTTTC. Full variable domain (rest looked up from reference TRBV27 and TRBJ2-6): EAQVTQNPRYLITVTGKKLTVTCSQNMNHEYMSWYRQDPGLGLRQIYYSMNVEVTDKGDVPEGYKVSRKEKRNFPLILESPSPNQTSLYFCASSLTGGAGANVLTFGAGSRLTVL.

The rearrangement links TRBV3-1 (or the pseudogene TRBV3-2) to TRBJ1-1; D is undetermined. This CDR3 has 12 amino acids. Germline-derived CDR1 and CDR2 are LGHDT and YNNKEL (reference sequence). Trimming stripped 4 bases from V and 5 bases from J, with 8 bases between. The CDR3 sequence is CASSRGETEAFF. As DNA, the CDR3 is TGTGCCAGCAGCCGGGGAGAAACTGAAGCTTTCTTT.

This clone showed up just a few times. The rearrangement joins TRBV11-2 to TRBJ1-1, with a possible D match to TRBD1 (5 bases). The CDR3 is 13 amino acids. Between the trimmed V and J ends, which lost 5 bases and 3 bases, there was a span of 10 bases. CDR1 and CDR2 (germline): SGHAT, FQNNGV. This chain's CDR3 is CASSPRQYTEAFF. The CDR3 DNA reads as TGTGCCAGCAGCCCGCGACAGTACACTGAAGCTTTCTTT. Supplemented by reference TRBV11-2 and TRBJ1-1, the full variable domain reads EAGVAQSPRYKIIEKRQSVAFWCNPISGHATLYWYQQILGQGPKLLIQFQNNGVVDDSQLPKDRFSAERLKGVDSTLKIQPAKLEDSAVYLCASSPRQYTEAFFGQGTRLTVV.

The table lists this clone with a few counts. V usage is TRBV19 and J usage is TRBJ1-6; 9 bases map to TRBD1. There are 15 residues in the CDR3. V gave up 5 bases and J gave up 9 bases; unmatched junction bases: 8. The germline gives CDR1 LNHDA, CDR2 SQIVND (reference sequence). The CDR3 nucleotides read TGTGCCAGTAGTGCCGAGGACAGGGGAAGTTCACCCCTCCACTTT. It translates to CASSAEDRGSSPLHF.

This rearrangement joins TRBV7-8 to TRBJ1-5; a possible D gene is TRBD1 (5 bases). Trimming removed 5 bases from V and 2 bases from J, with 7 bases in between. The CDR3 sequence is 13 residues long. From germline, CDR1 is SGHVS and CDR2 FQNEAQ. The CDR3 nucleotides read TGTGCCAGCAGCCGGGGCGGCAATCAGCCCCAGCATTTT. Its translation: CASSRGGNQPQHF.

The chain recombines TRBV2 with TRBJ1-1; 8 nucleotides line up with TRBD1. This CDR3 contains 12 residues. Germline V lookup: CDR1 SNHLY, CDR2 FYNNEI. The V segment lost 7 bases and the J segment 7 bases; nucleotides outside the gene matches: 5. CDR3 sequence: CASTRDRLEAFF. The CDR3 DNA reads TGTGCCAGCACCAGGGACAGGCTTGAAGCTTTCTTT. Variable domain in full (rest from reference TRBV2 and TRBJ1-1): EPEVTQTPSHQVTQMGQEVILRCVPISNHLYFYWYRQILGQKVEFLVSFYNNEISEKSEIFDDQFSVERPDGSNFTLKIRSTKLEDSAMYFCASTRDRLEAFFGQGTRLTVV.

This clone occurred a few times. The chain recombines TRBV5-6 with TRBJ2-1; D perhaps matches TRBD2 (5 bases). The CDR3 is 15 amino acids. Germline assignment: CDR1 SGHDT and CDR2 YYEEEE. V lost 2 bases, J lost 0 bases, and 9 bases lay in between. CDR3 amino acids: CASSLLRASYNEQFF. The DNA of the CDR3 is TGTGCCAGCAGCTTATTGAGGGCCTCCTACAATGAGCAGTTCTTC.

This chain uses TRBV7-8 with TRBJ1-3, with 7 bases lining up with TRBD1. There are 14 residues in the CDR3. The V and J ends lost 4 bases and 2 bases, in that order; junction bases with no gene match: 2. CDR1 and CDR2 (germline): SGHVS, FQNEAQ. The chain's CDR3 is CASSWGQPGNTIYF. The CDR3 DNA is TGTGCCAGCAGCTGGGGACAGCCTGGAAACACCATATATTTT.

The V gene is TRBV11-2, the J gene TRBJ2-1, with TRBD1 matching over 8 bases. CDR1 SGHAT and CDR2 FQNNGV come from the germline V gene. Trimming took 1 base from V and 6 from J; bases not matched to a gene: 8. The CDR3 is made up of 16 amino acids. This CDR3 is CASSLADRVLLNEQFF. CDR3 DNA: TGTGCCAGCAGCTTAGCGGACAGGGTCCTCCTCAATGAGCAGTTCTTC.

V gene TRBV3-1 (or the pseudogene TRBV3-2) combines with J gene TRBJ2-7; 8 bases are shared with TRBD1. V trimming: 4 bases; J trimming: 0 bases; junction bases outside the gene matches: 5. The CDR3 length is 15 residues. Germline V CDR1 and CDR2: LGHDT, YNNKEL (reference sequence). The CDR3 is CASSLTGGSSYEQYF. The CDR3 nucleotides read TGTGCCAGCAGCCTAACAGGGGGTAGCTCCTACGAGCAGTACTTC.

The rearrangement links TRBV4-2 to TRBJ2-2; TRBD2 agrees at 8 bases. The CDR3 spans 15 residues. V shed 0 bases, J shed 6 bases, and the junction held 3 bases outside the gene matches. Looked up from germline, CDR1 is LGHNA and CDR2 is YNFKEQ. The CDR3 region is CASSQETGGAGELFF. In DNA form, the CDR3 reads TGTGCCAGCAGCCAAGAGACGGGAGGGGCCGGGGAGCTGTTTTTT.

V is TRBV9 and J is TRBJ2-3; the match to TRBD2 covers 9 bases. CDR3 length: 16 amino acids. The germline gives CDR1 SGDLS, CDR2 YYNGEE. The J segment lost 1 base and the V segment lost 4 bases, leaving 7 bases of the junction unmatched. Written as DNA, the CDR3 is TGTGCCAGCAGCCCTCATTTAGCGGGGGGCACAGATACGCAGTATTTT. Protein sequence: CASSPHLAGGTDTQYF.

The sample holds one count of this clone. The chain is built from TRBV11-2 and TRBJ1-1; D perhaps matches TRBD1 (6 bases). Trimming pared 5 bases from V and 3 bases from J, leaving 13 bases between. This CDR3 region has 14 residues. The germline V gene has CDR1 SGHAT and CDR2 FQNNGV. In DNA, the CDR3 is TGTGCCAGCAGCCAACCCGACAGGTACACTGAAGCTTTCTTT. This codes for CASSQPDRYTEAFF.

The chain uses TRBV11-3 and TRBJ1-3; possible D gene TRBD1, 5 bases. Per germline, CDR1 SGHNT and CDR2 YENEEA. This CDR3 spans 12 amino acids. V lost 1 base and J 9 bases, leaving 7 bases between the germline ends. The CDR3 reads CASSLVGATIYF. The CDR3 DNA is TGTGCCAGCAGCTTAGTTGGGGCCACCATATATTTT.

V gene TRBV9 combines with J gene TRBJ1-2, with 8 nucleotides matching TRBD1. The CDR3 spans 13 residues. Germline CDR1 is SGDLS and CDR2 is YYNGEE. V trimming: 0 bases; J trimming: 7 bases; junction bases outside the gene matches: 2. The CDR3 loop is CASSVGQGAGYTF. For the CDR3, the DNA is TGTGCCAGCAGCGTAGGGCAGGGGGCTGGCTACACCTTC. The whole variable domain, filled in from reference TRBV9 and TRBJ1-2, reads DSGVTQTPKHLITATGQRVTLRCSPRSGDLSVYWYQQSLDQGLQFLIQYYNGEERAKGNILERFSAQQFPDLHSELNLSSLELGDSALYFCASSVGQGAGYTFGSGTRLTVV.

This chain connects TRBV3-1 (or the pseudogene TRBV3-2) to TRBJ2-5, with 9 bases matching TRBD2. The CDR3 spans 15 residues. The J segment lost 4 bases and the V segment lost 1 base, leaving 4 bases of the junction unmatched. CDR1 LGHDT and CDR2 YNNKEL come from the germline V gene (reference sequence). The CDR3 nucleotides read TGTGCCAGCAGCCAAGGCGGGAGGGCCAGAGAGACCCAGTACTTC. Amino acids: CASSQGGRARETQYF.

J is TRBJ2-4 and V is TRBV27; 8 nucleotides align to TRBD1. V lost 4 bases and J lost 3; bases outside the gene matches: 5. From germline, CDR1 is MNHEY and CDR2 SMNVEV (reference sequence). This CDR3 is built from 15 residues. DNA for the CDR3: TGTGCCAGCAGTTCGCAGGGGGCCGACAAAAACATTCAGTACTTC. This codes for CASSSQGADKNIQYF.

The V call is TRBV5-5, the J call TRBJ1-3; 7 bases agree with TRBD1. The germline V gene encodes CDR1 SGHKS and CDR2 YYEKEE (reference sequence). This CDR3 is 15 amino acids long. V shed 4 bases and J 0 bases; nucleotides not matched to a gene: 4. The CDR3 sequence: CASSRGQSSGNTIYF. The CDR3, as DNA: TGTGCCAGCAGCAGGGGACAGAGCTCTGGAAACACCATATATTTT.

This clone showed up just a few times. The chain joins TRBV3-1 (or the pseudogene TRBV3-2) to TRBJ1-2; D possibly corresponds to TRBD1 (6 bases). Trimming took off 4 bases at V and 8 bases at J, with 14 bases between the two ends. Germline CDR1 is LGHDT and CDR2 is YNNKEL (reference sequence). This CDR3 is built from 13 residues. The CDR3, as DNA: TGTGCCAGCAGCCGAGAGGGGGGGAGCGGCTACACCTTC. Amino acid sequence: CASSREGGSGYTF.

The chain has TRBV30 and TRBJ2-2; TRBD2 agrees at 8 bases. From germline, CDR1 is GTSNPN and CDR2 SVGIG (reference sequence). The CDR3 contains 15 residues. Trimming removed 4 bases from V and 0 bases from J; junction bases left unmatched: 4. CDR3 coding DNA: TGTGCCTGGAATCTCGGGGGGGCGAACACCGGGGAGCTGTTTTTT. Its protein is CAWNLGGANTGELFF.